These T cell receptor beta chains were read from a single sample in a study of Ad26.COV2.S vaccination and SARS-CoV-2 variants. Assay: immunoSEQ multiplex PCR; the TCRdb copy retains only in-frame clones and omits some. The sample holds hundreds of thousands of clones, about 90% seen once. The sample was peripheral blood, taken in a trial of Ad26.COV2.S vaccine versus placebo. The receptors shown here come from a person aged 18-60 years who received the Ad26.COV2.S COVID-19 vaccine or a placebo. Both conserved end residues are part of each CDR3. Fields, in order: V gene, clone size, J gene, D gene, CDR3 protein, CDR3 DNA. The D gene is left open where the match is weak. Expanded clones get a size class; other rows say once, few or many, or leave the size out.

>TRBV27|-|TRBJ2-7|-
CASSPHTAYEQYF
TGTGCCAGCAGTCCCCACACAGCCTACGAGCAGTACTTC
>TRBV7-8|-|TRBJ2-1|-
CASSLAAQRHYNEQFF
TGTGCCAGCAGCTTAGCGGCGCAGCGCCACTACAATGAGCAGTTCTTC
>TRBV13|-|TRBJ1-3|-
CASSFARGNTIYF
TGTGCCAGCAGCTTCGCCAGGGGAAACACCATATATTTT
>TRBV2|-|TRBJ2-7|-
CASRDNSYEQYF
TGTGCCAGCAGGGACAACTCCTACGAGCAGTACTTC
>TRBV5-1|-|TRBJ2-7|TRBD1
CASSFRDRVLDEQYF
TGCGCCAGCAGCTTCCGGGACAGGGTACTCGACGAGCAGTACTTC
>TRBV19|-|TRBJ2-7|TRBD1
CASSIGQGRGEQYF
TGTGCCAGTAGTATCGGACAGGGGAGGGGCGAGCAGTACTTC
>TRBV12-5|-|TRBJ2-7|-
CASGLSLGEQYF
TGTGCTAGTGGTTTGTCACTCGGGGAGCAGTACTTC
>TRBV19|-|TRBJ2-7|-
CASSTRAGGEQYF
TGTGCCAGTAGTACGAGGGCTGGGGGCGAGCAGTACTTC
>TRBV13|-|TRBJ2-2|-
CASSLGRAGAYTGELFF
TGTGCCAGCAGCTTAGGCCGGGCGGGGGCCTACACCGGGGAGCTGTTTTTT
>TRBV5-1|once|TRBJ1-2|TRBD1
CASSQDRGIYGYTF
TGCGCCAGCAGCCAAGACAGGGGGATATATGGCTACACCTTC
>TRBV7-2|-|TRBJ1-2|-
CASSLVSNRVYTF
TGTGCCAGCAGCTTAGTATCTAACAGAGTCTACACCTTC
>TRBV7-9|-|TRBJ1-6|-
CASSLGRRGQSPLHF
TGTGCCAGCAGCCTGGGACGACGAGGGCAGTCACCCCTCCACTTT
>TRBV19|-|TRBJ2-7|-
CASTKGPGFYEQYF
TGTGCCAGTACAAAGGGTCCAGGGTTCTACGAGCAGTACTTC
>TRBV6-5|once|TRBJ2-1|-
CASSYQGVREQFF
TGTGCCAGCAGTTACCAGGGAGTTAGGGAGCAGTTCTTC
>TRBV5-1|-|TRBJ2-2|-
CASSLSGNTGELFF
TGCGCCAGCAGCTTGAGCGGGAACACCGGGGAGCTGTTTTTT
>TRBV7-6|-|TRBJ1-1|-
CASSLVGGEAFF
TGTGCCAGCAGCTTAGTGGGGGGTGAAGCTTTCTTT